Here is one T cell receptor beta chain with its context. Other DNA sequences of this sample code for an identical CDR3. Germline lookup yields CDR1 SEHNR and CDR2 FQNEAQ (reference sequence). Trimming cost V 1 base and J 7 bases, with 5 bases left between them. The CDR3 has 12 amino acids. The source of the sample is a study of blood T cell repertoires in COVID-19. The repertoire was sequenced with immunoSEQ multiplex PCR; TCRdb's copy has only in-frame clones and lacks some. The profile shows 90,000 to 120,000 clones, roughly 83% of them singletons. Sequences were obtained from peripheral blood. The sequence was obtained from a human donor in a cohort sampled during active COVID-19. The chain joins TRBV7-9 to TRBJ1-5; no reliable D call. In nucleotides, the CDR3 is TGTGCCAGCAGCTTAGACGGGCAGCCCCAGCATTTT. Its translation: CASSLDGQPQHF.